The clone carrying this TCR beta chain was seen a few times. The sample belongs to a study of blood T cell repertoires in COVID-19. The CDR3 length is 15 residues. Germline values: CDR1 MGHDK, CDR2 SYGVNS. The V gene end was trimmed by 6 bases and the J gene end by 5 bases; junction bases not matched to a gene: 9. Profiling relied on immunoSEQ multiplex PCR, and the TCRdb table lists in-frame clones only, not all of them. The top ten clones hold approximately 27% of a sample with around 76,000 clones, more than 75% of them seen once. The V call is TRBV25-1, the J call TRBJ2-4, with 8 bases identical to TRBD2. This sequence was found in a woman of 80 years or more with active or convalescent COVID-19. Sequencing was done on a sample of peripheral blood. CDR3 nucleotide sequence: TGTGCCAGCAGCGAAGTCGGGGGGGCCCAAAACATTCAGTACTTC. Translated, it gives CASSEVGGAQNIQYF.